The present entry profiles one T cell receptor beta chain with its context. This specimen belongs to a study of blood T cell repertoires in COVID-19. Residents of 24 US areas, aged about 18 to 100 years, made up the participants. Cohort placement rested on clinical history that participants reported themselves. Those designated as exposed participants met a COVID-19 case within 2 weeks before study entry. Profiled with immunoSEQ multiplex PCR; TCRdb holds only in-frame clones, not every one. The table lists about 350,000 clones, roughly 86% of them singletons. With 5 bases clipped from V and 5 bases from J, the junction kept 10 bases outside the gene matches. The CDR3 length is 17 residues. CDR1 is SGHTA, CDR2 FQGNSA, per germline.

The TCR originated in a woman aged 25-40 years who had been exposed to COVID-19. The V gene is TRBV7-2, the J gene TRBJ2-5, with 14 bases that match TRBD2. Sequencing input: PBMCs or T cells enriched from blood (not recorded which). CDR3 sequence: CASSPSTSGRALETQYF. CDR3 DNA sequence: TGTGCCAGCAGCCCCTCGACTAGCGGGAGGGCCCTGGAGACCCAGTACTTC.